One and the same sample provided the 32 T cell receptor beta chains below, sequenced in a study of blood T cell repertoires in COVID-19. Method: immunoSEQ multiplex PCR; TCRdb's copy keeps in-frame clones and lacks some. The profile shows approximately 38,000 clones, 75% to 95% of them singletons. Sample: peripheral blood. The receptors here all came from a woman over 75 with acute or convalescent COVID-19.

This clone was seen once. The chain is built from TRBV27 and TRBJ2-5; D is perhaps TRBD2 (7 bases). The germline V gene has CDR1 MNHEY and CDR2 SMNVEV (reference sequence). V gave up 0 bases and J gave up 6 bases, with 11 bases separating them. The CDR3 is 14 amino acids. The CDR3 loop is CASSLSGGRQTQYF. CDR3 nucleotide sequence: TGTGCCAGCAGTTTATCGGGGGGGCGACAGACCCAGTACTTC.

The J gene is TRBJ1-6, the V gene TRBV19; 8 bases match TRBD1. V gave up 9 bases and J gave up 8 bases; unmatched junction bases: 6. The germline CDR1 and CDR2 sequences are LNHDA and SQIVND (reference sequence). The length of the CDR3 is 13 residues. Here the CDR3 DNA reads TGTGCCAGCTCGGACAGGGAGGATTCACCCCTCCACTTT. This gives the protein CASSDREDSPLHF.

This clone was detected only once. In DNA form, the CDR3 reads TGTGCCAGTAGTACTTGGGCTTTGGGAAACACCATATATTTT. It translates to CASSTWALGNTIYF. The V and J genes are TRBV19 and TRBJ1-3; D not certain. The CDR3 loop spans 14 amino acids. Germline-derived CDR1 and CDR2 are LNHDA and SQIVND (reference sequence). Deletions cut 4 bases from V and 4 bases from J, with 11 bases between.

The gene calls are TRBV12-3 or TRBV12-4 and TRBJ1-2; D gene ambiguous. V gave up 5 bases and J gave up 2 bases, with 9 bases separating them. This CDR3 is built from 13 residues. DNA for the CDR3: TGTGCCAGCAGTACCAACAGAAACTATGGCTACACCTTC. Residues: CASSTNRNYGYTF.

The chain carries TRBV5-4 and TRBJ1-1; 8 bases map to TRBD1. The CDR3 covers 14 residues. The V gene's germline CDR1 is SGHNT and CDR2 YYREEE (reference sequence). V lost 5 bases and J lost 4; bases outside the gene matches: 7. CDR3 coding DNA: TGTGCCAGCAGGACACAGGGGGGAATCACTGAAGCTTTCTTT. Translated: CASRTQGGITEAFF.

The V gene is TRBV6-5, the J gene TRBJ2-1; 8 bases map to TRBD1. In germline, CDR1 is MNHEY, CDR2 SVGAGI. The J segment lost 9 bases and the V segment lost 2 bases, leaving 6 bases of the junction unmatched. The CDR3 spans 14 residues. CDR3 amino acids: CASSYPGQGPEQFF. In DNA form, the CDR3 reads TGTGCCAGCAGTTACCCCGGACAGGGTCCTGAGCAGTTCTTC.

This chain joins TRBV19 and TRBJ2-6, with D perhaps TRBD1 (5 bases). The CDR3 length is 15 residues. Deletions cut 10 bases from V and 0 bases from J, with 13 bases between. Germline V gives CDR1 LNHDA, CDR2 SQIVND (reference sequence). CDR3 region: CATSTVNSGANVLTF. CDR3 DNA sequence: TGTGCCACCTCGACAGTAAACTCTGGGGCCAACGTCCTGACTTTC.

The chain carries TRBV23-1 and TRBJ2-7; weak D call: TRBD1 (6 bases). TRBV23-1 is an ORF, and what it does is uncertain. V lost 3 bases, J lost 3 bases, and 12 bases lay in between. The CDR3 sequence is 14 residues long. CDR3 sequence (DNA): TGCGCCAGCAGTCACGCAGGGGTGGTCTACGAGCAGTACTTC. It is translated as CASSHAGVVYEQYF.

The V gene is TRBV2, the J gene TRBJ2-1, with TRBD2 identical over 8 bases. The CDR3 has 16 amino acids. J gave up 1 base and V 7 bases, and 9 bases lay outside the gene matches. Germline V CDR1 and CDR2: SNHLY, FYNNEI. The CDR3 loop reads CASTRGGAESYNEQFF. The CDR3 bases are TGTGCCAGCACCCGGGGGGGGGCCGAGTCCTACAATGAGCAGTTCTTC.

This chain joins TRBV11-2 and TRBJ2-1; TRBD1 matches 7 bases. Germline lookup yields CDR1 SGHAT and CDR2 FQNNGV. Trimming removed 8 bases from V and 2 bases from J; junction bases left unmatched: 12. This CDR3 spans 16 amino acids. For the CDR3, the DNA is TGTGCCAGCGTACCACGACAGGGTAACCCCTACAATGAGCAGTTCTTC. Its translation is CASVPRQGNPYNEQFF. Full variable domain (missing parts from reference TRBV11-2 and TRBJ2-1): EAGVAQSPRYKIIEKRQSVAFWCNPISGHATLYWYQQILGQGPKLLIQFQNNGVVDDSQLPKDRFSAERLKGVDSTLKIQPAKLEDSAVYLCASVPRQGNPYNEQFFGPGTRLTVL.

The rearrangement links TRBV11-2 to TRBJ1-3, with D hard to call. This CDR3 is 14 amino acids long. The V gene lost 3 bases and the J gene lost 2 bases, with 8 bases spanning the gap. Germline CDR1 is SGHAT and CDR2 is FQNNGV. As DNA, the CDR3 is TGTGCCAGCAGCTTTGCGACTACTGGAAACACCATATATTTT. It codes for CASSFATTGNTIYF.

The J gene is TRBJ2-5, the V gene TRBV11-2, with D tentatively TRBD2 (6 bases). This CDR3 has 16 residues. Trimming cost V 2 bases and J 5 bases, with 18 bases left between them. Germline CDR1 SGHAT, CDR2 FQNNGV. CDR3 sequence (DNA): TGTGCCAGCAGCTTAAACGCGGGGCTACCTGGGGAGACCCAGTACTTC. It encodes CASSLNAGLPGETQYF.

CDR3 sequence: CASSHLDRGNIQYF. The CDR3 DNA sequence: TGTGCCAGCTCCCACCTGGATAGGGGTAACATTCAGTACTTC. The V call is TRBV18, the J call TRBJ2-4; a weak D match, TRBD1 (5 bases). Trimming took 6 bases from V and 7 from J, leaving 16 bases between them. Germline CDR1 and CDR2: KGHSH and LQKENI. This CDR3 contains 14 residues.

The J gene is TRBJ2-5, the V gene TRBV6-5; possibly TRBD2 for D (5 bases). The CDR3 length is 14 residues. CDR1 MNHEY and CDR2 SVGAGI come from the germline V gene. V was clipped by 8 bases and J by 1 base, with 14 bases between them. CDR3 sequence reads: CASGGSAAQETQYF. In DNA form, the CDR3 reads TGTGCCAGCGGAGGAAGTGCCGCCCAAGAGACCCAGTACTTC.

The V call is TRBV5-6, the J call TRBJ2-1, with 8 bases aligning to TRBD2. Germline CDR1 reads SGHDT; CDR2 reads YYEEEE. With 1 base clipped from V and 3 bases from J, the junction kept 3 bases outside the gene matches. The CDR3 runs 15 residues. The CDR3 nucleotides are TGTGCCAGCAGCTTGAGCGGGGGATACTACAATGAGCAGTTCTTC. Amino acid sequence: CASSLSGGYYNEQFF. Using reference TRBV5-6 and TRBJ2-1 for the parts outside the CDR3, the full variable domain is DAGVTQSPTHLIKTRGQQVTLRCSPKSGHDTVSWYQQALGQGPQFIFQYYEEEERQRGNFPDRFSGHQFPNYSSELNVNALLLGDSALYLCASSLSGGYYNEQFFGPGTRLTVL.

The chain is built from TRBV21-1 and TRBJ2-3; the listed D gene, TRBD2, was not tested against the DNA. TRBV21-1 is described as a pseudogene. CDR3 length: 18 residues. In DNA, the CDR3 is TGTGCCAGCAGCAAATCGACCCCCAGCGGGGGGGCCACAGATACGCAGTATTTT. Protein: CASSKSTPSGGATDTQYF.

The V gene is TRBV3-1 (or the pseudogene TRBV3-2), the J gene TRBJ1-3; 9 bases are a match to TRBD1. The V and J ends lost 4 bases and 4 bases, in that order; junction bases with no gene match: 5. The CDR3 is 15 residues long. Germline CDR1 is LGHDT and CDR2 is YNNKEL (reference sequence). The CDR3 loop is CASSPTTGGGNTIYF. CDR3 bases: TGTGCCAGCAGCCCCACGACAGGGGGGGGAAACACCATATATTTT.

V usage is TRBV6-5 and J usage is TRBJ1-4, with D maybe TRBD1 (6 bases). The CDR3 covers 12 residues. From germline, CDR1 is MNHEY and CDR2 SVGAGI. V lost 4 bases and J lost 11, with 11 bases in between. CDR3 sequence reads: CASSSPDSKLFF. The DNA for the CDR3 is TGTGCCAGCAGTTCCCCGGACAGTAAACTGTTTTTT.

The V call is TRBV3-1 (or the pseudogene TRBV3-2), the J call TRBJ1-1, with D tentatively TRBD1 (5 bases). Trimming left V 0 bases short and J 6 bases short, with 17 bases between. The CDR3 loop spans 16 amino acids. Germline CDR1 reads LGHDT; CDR2 reads YNNKEL (reference sequence). CDR3 nucleotide sequence: TGTGCCAGCAGCCAAGATCGGGGGGGTCGGGCAGCTGAAGCTTTCTTT. It encodes CASSQDRGGRAAEAFF.

The chain uses TRBV5-1 and TRBJ2-3, with 9 nucleotides matching TRBD2. This CDR3 spans 15 amino acids. J was trimmed by 5 bases and V by 2 bases; bases with no gene match: 6. The V gene's germline CDR1 is SGHRS and CDR2 YFSETQ. Written as DNA, the CDR3 is TGCGCCAGCAGCTTTAGCGGGGGCGGAGGAGATACGCAGTATTTT. It yields the protein CASSFSGGGGDTQYF.

Here the CDR3 DNA reads TGTGCCACCCGGACAGGCGCCTCCTACGAGCAGTACTTC. Amino acids: CATRTGASYEQYF. The V gene is TRBV15, the J gene TRBJ2-7; 7 bases are shared with TRBD1. This CDR3 is 13 amino acids long. Germline V gene data show CDR1 as LNHNV and CDR2 as YYDKDF (reference sequence). V lost 8 bases to trimming and J lost 0 bases; unmatched junction nucleotides: 4.

The V and J genes are TRBV6-5 and TRBJ2-2; maybe TRBD1 (5 bases). CDR3 length: 15 amino acids. V was shortened by 6 bases and J by 0 bases, with 11 bases between the two germline ends. Germline-derived CDR1 and CDR2 are MNHEY and SVGAGI. Here the CDR3 reads CASRLQGANTGELFF. The CDR3 coding sequence is TGTGCCAGCAGACTTCAGGGCGCGAACACCGGGGAGCTGTTTTTT.

The rearrangement joins TRBV10-3 to TRBJ1-5, with 8 bases fitting TRBD1. CDR1 is ENHRY and CDR2 is SYGVKD in the germline V gene. V trimming: 10 bases; J trimming: 2 bases; junction bases outside the gene matches: 7. The CDR3 loop spans 14 amino acids. CDR3 residues: CATRTGIRNQPQHF. For the CDR3, the DNA is TGTGCCACCCGGACAGGGATTCGCAATCAGCCCCAGCATTTT.

The chain links TRBV5-1 to TRBJ1-3, with no clear D. Trimming removed 0 bases from V and 4 bases from J, with 17 bases in between. The CDR3 is made up of 17 amino acids. Per germline, CDR1 SGHRS and CDR2 YFSETQ. CDR3 DNA sequence: TGCGCCAGCAGCTTGGCCACTTCTGGAGGCTCCGGAAACACCATATATTTT. Its protein product is CASSLATSGGSGNTIYF. Full variable domain (remainder filled in from reference TRBV5-1 and TRBJ1-3): KAGVTQTPRYLIKTRGQQVTLSCSPISGHRSVSWYQQTPGQGLQFLFEYFSETQRNKGNFPGRFSGRQFSNSRSEMNVSTLELGDSALYLCASSLATSGGSGNTIYFGEGSWLTVV.

In DNA form, the CDR3 reads TGTGCCAGCAGCTTGGTAGCGGGAGATCAGCCCCAGCATTTT. Residues: CASSLVAGDQPQHF. The chain uses TRBV5-5 and TRBJ1-5, with D hard to call. Germline V lookup: CDR1 SGHKS, CDR2 YYEKEE (reference sequence). The ends were cut back, 0 bases at V and 5 bases at J, with 9 bases in the middle. This CDR3 spans 14 amino acids.

The V and J genes are TRBV12-3 or TRBV12-4 and TRBJ2-7; TRBD2 might be the D (5 bases). Deletions cut 6 bases from V and 7 bases from J, with 13 bases between. This CDR3 region has 12 residues. CDR3 loop: CASSRDSGEQYF. In DNA form, the CDR3 reads TGTGCCAGCAGCCGAGACTCGGGAGAGCAGTACTTC.

The V call is TRBV7-3, the J call TRBJ2-3; a possible D gene is TRBD2 (6 bases). This CDR3 contains 13 residues. The V and J ends lost 5 bases and 6 bases respectively, with 12 bases between them. Germline CDR1 reads SGHTA; CDR2 reads FQGTGA. The CDR3: CASSLSRGDTQYF. Written as DNA, the CDR3 is TGTGCCAGCAGCCTCAGCCGGGGGGATACGCAGTATTTT.

The chain couples TRBV4-2 to TRBJ2-2; 12 nucleotides agree with TRBD1. The CDR3 runs 15 residues. V gave up 3 bases and J gave up 8 bases; unmatched junction bases: 4. In germline, CDR1 is LGHNA, CDR2 YNFKEQ. In DNA, the CDR3 is TGTGCCAGCAGCCAGGGACAGGGGGCGCCTGGGGAGCTGTTTTTT. Translated, it gives CASSQGQGAPGELFF.

V and J are TRBV28 and TRBJ1-2; 11 nucleotides align to TRBD1. This CDR3 has 19 residues. Germline CDR1 and CDR2: MDHEN and SYDVKM. The junction had 17 bases not matched to a gene; V was cut back by 1 base and J by 7 bases. CDR3 loop: CASSLSTNQGQGEGGGYTF. Here the CDR3 DNA reads TGTGCCAGCAGTTTATCAACTAATCAGGGACAGGGGGAAGGCGGTGGCTACACCTTC.

The J gene is TRBJ1-1, the V gene TRBV9, with unresolved D. V was pared by 0 bases and J by 1 base, with 10 bases between. The germline V gene encodes CDR1 SGDLS and CDR2 YYNGEE. The CDR3 extends over 15 amino acids. The CDR3 DNA reads as TGTGCCAGCAGCGTAGATGAGGGTACGAACACTGAAGCTTTCTTT. Its translation is CASSVDEGTNTEAFF.

The chain is built from TRBV5-4 and TRBJ1-2; D might be TRBD1 (5 bases). The ends were cut back, 0 bases at V and 3 bases at J, with 9 bases in the middle. This CDR3 has 14 residues. The germline gives CDR1 SGHNT, CDR2 YYREEE (reference sequence). Here the CDR3 reads CASSLAFRDYGYTF. CDR3 in DNA: TGTGCCAGCAGCTTGGCGTTCAGGGACTATGGCTACACCTTC.

The chain recombines TRBV5-1 with TRBJ2-3; possible D gene TRBD2, 8 bases. The CDR3 has 16 amino acids. CDR1 is SGHRS and CDR2 is YFSETQ in the germline V gene. V was shortened by 0 bases and J by 7 bases, with 18 bases between the two germline ends. The CDR3 nucleotides are TGCGCCAGCAGCTTGGAGGGGACTAGGGGGCACAATACGCAGTATTTT. Translation: CASSLEGTRGHNTQYF.